Shown below are 29 T cell receptor beta chains from a single sample sequenced in a study of blood T cell repertoires in COVID-19 (TCRdb year 2020). Libraries came from the immunoSEQ multiplex PCR assay. In TCRdb, the immuneACCESS table is reduced to in-frame sequences with V and J assigned. These tables do not hold every clone; where another copy was compared, an unresolved V gene accounts for under half, and the others remain unexplained. The sample includes about 120,000 clones, with about 83% observed a single time. The ten biggest clones cover 3% to 4% of the sample. What was sequenced was peripheral blood. The receptors originated from a man in his sixties with acute or convalescent COVID-19.

The chain combines TRBV15 with TRBJ1-5; D is unclear. CDR1 and CDR2 (germline): LNHNV, YYDKDF (reference sequence). CDR3 size: 20 residues. Trimming removed 1 base from V and 0 bases from J, with 22 bases in between. Here the CDR3 DNA reads TGTGCCACCAGCAGAGCTAAATTACCCCGACCGGACTATAGCAATCAGCCCCAGCATTTT. As protein: CATSRAKLPRPDYSNQPQHF.

Comment on this clone: Other nucleotide sequences from this sample produce the same CDR3. The chain is built from TRBV19 and TRBJ1-1; a possible D gene is TRBD1 (5 bases). Germline V gene lookup returns CDR1 LNHDA and CDR2 SQIVND (reference sequence). The length of the CDR3 is 13 residues. The V end was cut by 6 bases, the J end by 1 base, with 9 bases between. CDR3 coding DNA: TGTGCCAGTAGGCGGCAGGGGAACACTGAAGCTTTCTTT. It encodes CASRRQGNTEAFF. The variable domain in full, completed from reference TRBV19 and TRBJ1-1, reads DGGITQSPKYLFRKEGQNVTLSCEQNLNHDAMYWYRQDPGQGLRLIYYSQIVNDFQKGDIAEGYSVSREKKESFPLTVTSAQKNPTAFYLCASRRQGNTEAFFGQGTRLTVV.

CDR3 coding DNA: TGTGCCAGCAGCCTCGCGGGGCAGAACTATGGCTACACCTTC. Translated, it gives CASSLAGQNYGYTF. The chain is built from TRBV7-9 and TRBJ1-2, with TRBD1 as a possible D gene (5 bases). Trimming pared 5 bases from V and 2 bases from J, leaving 12 bases between. The CDR3 consists of 14 residues. The germline CDR1 and CDR2 sequences are SEHNR and FQNEAQ (reference sequence).

The J gene is TRBJ2-6, the V gene TRBV28; TRBD2 is a possible D gene (6 bases). CDR3 length equals 15 residues. Germline lookup yields CDR1 MDHEN and CDR2 SYDVKM. Between the trimmed V and J ends, which lost 5 bases and 3 bases, there was a span of 11 bases. The CDR3 here is CASSPGSGGANVLTF. Here the CDR3 DNA reads TGTGCCAGCAGTCCCGGGAGTGGTGGGGCCAACGTCCTGACTTTC.

This CDR3 reads CASSKATSGGYNEQFF. Here the CDR3 DNA reads TGTGCCAGTAGTAAGGCAACTAGCGGGGGCTACAATGAGCAGTTCTTC. This chain joins TRBV19 and TRBJ2-1; 11 nucleotides line up with TRBD2. The ends lost 4 bases at V and 3 bases at J; junction bases unmatched: 5. The CDR3 sequence is 16 residues long. Germline values: CDR1 LNHDA, CDR2 SQIVND (reference sequence).

The chain uses TRBV9 and TRBJ2-2; TRBD2 matches 8 bases. This CDR3 is 20 amino acids long. Germline-derived CDR1 and CDR2 are SGDLS and YYNGEE. After removal of 6 bases from V and 3 bases from J, the junction contained 22 bases not matched to a gene. The CDR3 DNA follows: TGTGCCAGCACCTTCGGGCTAGCGGGTAATAGTATGGGGGACACCGGGGAGCTGTTTTTT. Translation gives CASTFGLAGNSMGDTGELFF.

The rearrangement joins TRBV24-1 to TRBJ2-2, with 9 bases aligning to TRBD1. Losses at the gene ends were 3 bases for V and 5 bases for J; bases not matched to a gene: 9. The CDR3 extends over 17 amino acids. Germline V gives CDR1 KGHDR, CDR2 SFDVKD. CDR3 sequence reads: CATSDQIPGQGTGELFF. The CDR3 DNA sequence: TGTGCCACCAGTGATCAAATACCGGGACAGGGAACCGGGGAGCTGTTTTTT.

This chain joins TRBV25-1 and TRBJ2-7, with 7 positions matching TRBD1. The ends lost 10 bases at V and 1 base at J; junction bases unmatched: 10. This CDR3 is built from 14 residues. CDR1 and CDR2 (germline): MGHDK, SYGVNS. In DNA form, the CDR3 reads TGTGCCACCCCGAGACAGGGAAATTCCTACGAGCAGTACTTC. Translation: CATPRQGNSYEQYF.

This chain connects TRBV4-1 to TRBJ2-1; D is unresolved. CDR3 length: 15 residues. The V end lost 0 bases, the J end lost 5 bases, and 11 bases lay between the germline ends. Germline CDR1 reads MGHRA; CDR2 reads YSYEKL. The CDR3 DNA sequence: TGCGCCAGCAGCCAAGACCCACGAGCTAACAATGAGCAGTTCTTC. Translating it yields CASSQDPRANNEQFF.

This clone was seen only once. V and J are TRBV28 and TRBJ1-5; unclear D gene. The V gene's germline CDR1 is MDHEN and CDR2 SYDVKM. V dropped 3 bases and J dropped 1 base, with 10 bases sitting between them. The CDR3 consists of 15 residues. The CDR3 coding sequence is TGTGCCAGCAGTTTTCCAGGTTTCAGCAATCAGCCCCAGCATTTT. Its protein is CASSFPGFSNQPQHF.

In nucleotides, the CDR3 is TGTGCCAGCAGCCGTACCAGTAGCGGGGAAAAGCAGTACTTC. Amino acids: CASSRTSSGEKQYF. The J gene is TRBJ2-7, the V gene TRBV11-2; 8 nucleotides line up with TRBD2. Trimming at V came to 5 bases and at J to 8 bases, leaving 11 bases not matched to a gene. Germline CDR1 and CDR2: SGHAT and FQNNGV. The CDR3 consists of 14 residues.

CDR3 bases: TGTGCCAGCAGTCGAATTAGCGGGGCTAGCACAGATACGCAGTATTTT. It yields the protein CASSRISGASTDTQYF. The V and J genes are TRBV28 and TRBJ2-3; 8 nucleotides align to TRBD2. The germline V gene has CDR1 MDHEN and CDR2 SYDVKM. The CDR3 runs to 16 residues. After removal of 5 bases from V and 0 bases from J, the junction contained 7 bases not matched to a gene.

The chain links TRBV27 to TRBJ1-1; 9 nucleotides line up with TRBD1. Germline values: CDR1 MNHEY, CDR2 SMNVEV (reference sequence). CDR3 length: 14 residues. V was clipped by 5 bases and J by 4 bases; unmatched bases: 5. This CDR3 is CASSVGQGGTEAFF. The CDR3 DNA reads as TGTGCCAGCAGTGTGGGACAGGGCGGCACTGAAGCTTTCTTT.

This chain links TRBV28 with TRBJ2-3; 8 bases match TRBD1. CDR1 MDHEN and CDR2 SYDVKM come from the germline V gene. Trimming removed 7 bases from V and 2 bases from J; junction bases left unmatched: 11. CDR3 size: 16 residues. CDR3 amino acids: CASNPHGTGDTDTQYF. The CDR3, as DNA: TGTGCCAGCAACCCCCACGGGACAGGAGACACAGATACGCAGTATTTT. Using reference TRBV28 and TRBJ2-3 for the parts outside the CDR3, the full variable domain is DVKVTQSSRYLVKRTGEKVFLECVQDMDHENMFWYRQDPGLGLRLIYFSYDVKMKEKGDIPEGYSVSREKKERFSLILESASTNQTSMYLCASNPHGTGDTDTQYFGPGTRLTVL.

The chain uses TRBV7-9 and TRBJ2-1, with TRBD2 identical over 8 bases. The CDR3 is 15 residues long. V was clipped by 5 bases and J by 7 bases; unmatched bases: 10. The germline V gene has CDR1 SEHNR and CDR2 FQNEAQ (reference sequence). The CDR3 loop reads CASSIPGTRRNEQFF. In nucleotides, the CDR3 is TGTGCCAGCAGCATACCCGGGACTAGAAGGAATGAGCAGTTCTTC.

The genes are TRBV5-6 and TRBJ2-7; the D gene is possibly TRBD2 (5 bases). With 0 bases removed from V and 4 bases from J, the gap between germline ends came to 14 bases. The germline V gene has CDR1 SGHDT and CDR2 YYEEEE. CDR3 length: 15 amino acids. This chain's CDR3 is CASSLELRRGYEQYF. CDR3 bases: TGTGCCAGCAGCTTGGAGTTAAGGCGCGGGTACGAGCAGTACTTC.

V and J are TRBV9 and TRBJ2-1, with TRBD2 matching over 11 bases. Germline V gene sequence: CDR1 SGDLS, CDR2 YYNGEE. CDR3 length: 15 amino acids. V shed 2 bases, J shed 5 bases, and the junction held 3 bases outside the gene matches. This CDR3 is CASSVLAGGNNEQFF. CDR3 bases: TGTGCCAGCAGCGTCTTAGCGGGAGGGAACAATGAGCAGTTCTTC.

The DNA of the CDR3 is TGTGCCAGCAGTGAAAGCGCGCCTCAGGGAAAGGAGACCCAGTACTTC. Residues: CASSESAPQGKETQYF. The chain links TRBV28 to TRBJ2-5; D perhaps matches TRBD1 (5 bases). V lost 5 bases and J 5 bases, leaving 21 bases between the germline ends. Germline assignment: CDR1 MDHEN and CDR2 SYDVKM. CDR3 size: 16 residues.

V is TRBV3-1 (or the pseudogene TRBV3-2) and J is TRBJ2-7, with D unresolved. V lost 1 base, J lost 3 bases, and 10 bases lay in between. This CDR3 comprises 14 residues. The V gene's germline CDR1 is LGHDT and CDR2 YNNKEL (reference sequence). CDR3 protein: CASSQGGLHYEQYF. The CDR3 DNA reads as TGTGCCAGCAGCCAAGGAGGCCTCCACTACGAGCAGTACTTC.

The V and J genes are TRBV27 and TRBJ2-3; 8 bases match TRBD2. The germline gives CDR1 MNHEY, CDR2 SMNVEV (reference sequence). V dropped 4 bases and J dropped 0; count of bases not matched to a gene: 6. This CDR3 contains 16 residues. CDR3 sequence (DNA): TGTGCCAGCAGTTCCCCTAGCGGGCAGAGCACAGATACGCAGTATTTT. Translation: CASSSPSGQSTDTQYF.

The chain is built from TRBV19 and TRBJ1-1; the D is unclear. Trimming removed 4 bases at V and 8 bases at J, with 11 bases between. The CDR3 has 12 amino acids. In germline, CDR1 is LNHDA, CDR2 SQIVND (reference sequence). The CDR3 coding sequence is TGTGCCAGTAGTAGCTCAGGCCCCGAAGCTTTCTTT. It is translated as CASSSSGPEAFF.

Only one count was recorded for this clone. The DNA of the CDR3 is TGTGCCAGCAGTTACTCATACAGGGATCAGCCCCAGCATTTT. Protein: CASSYSYRDQPQHF. V is TRBV6-5 and J is TRBJ1-5; perhaps TRBD1 as D (6 bases). Germline CDR1 is MNHEY and CDR2 is SVGAGI. This CDR3 is built from 14 residues. V gave up 0 bases and J gave up 5 bases, with 8 bases separating them.

CDR3: CASLRRGTDTQYF. As DNA, the CDR3 is TGTGCCAGTCTAAGGCGGGGCACAGATACGCAGTATTTT. This chain uses TRBV19 with TRBJ2-3, with a possible D match to TRBD2 (5 bases). The CDR3 is 13 residues long. Germline V gives CDR1 LNHDA, CDR2 SQIVND (reference sequence). Between the trimmed V and J ends, which lost 8 bases and 1 base, there was a span of 10 bases.

The genes are TRBV3-1 (or the pseudogene TRBV3-2) and TRBJ2-3, with TRBD1 matching over 8 bases. Losses at the gene ends were 4 bases for V and 4 bases for J; bases not matched to a gene: 10. The CDR3 contains 16 residues. Looked up from germline, CDR1 is LGHDT and CDR2 is YNNKEL (reference sequence). The CDR3: CASSLRTGRFADTQYF. The DNA of the CDR3 is TGTGCCAGCAGCCTCCGGACAGGGAGGTTCGCAGATACGCAGTATTTT.

This chain joins TRBV24-1 and TRBJ2-1; 8 positions match TRBD1. From germline, CDR1 is KGHDR and CDR2 SFDVKD. CDR3 size: 15 residues. The junction had 13 bases not matched to a gene; V was cut back by 4 bases and J by 12 bases. The DNA for the CDR3 is TGTGCCACCAGTGAGTGGACAGGGAGTATCGACTCGCAGTTCTTC. This gives the protein CATSEWTGSIDSQFF.

The rearrangement links TRBV4-3 to TRBJ1-1, with no clear D. Germline V gene data show CDR1 as LGHNA and CDR2 as YSLEER. With 5 bases removed from V and 4 bases from J, the gap between germline ends came to 26 bases. The CDR3 runs to 18 residues. The DNA of the CDR3 is TGCGCCAGCAGCTTTCTAGGAGCGCCGGGCCCGCGGGGCACTGAAGCTTTCTTT. Translated, it gives CASSFLGAPGPRGTEAFF.

The chain recombines TRBV3-1 (or the pseudogene TRBV3-2) with TRBJ2-7; TRBD1 matches at 7 bases. Per the germline V gene, CDR1 is LGHDT and CDR2 is YNNKEL (reference sequence). The V gene end was trimmed by 5 bases and the J gene end by 1 base; junction bases not matched to a gene: 14. The CDR3 consists of 17 residues. The CDR3: CASSNPEGGPRSYEQYF. The CDR3 DNA follows: TGTGCCAGCAGCAATCCAGAAGGGGGCCCCAGATCCTACGAGCAGTACTTC.

This clone has more than one count but fewer than ten. The chain recombines TRBV12-3 or TRBV12-4 with TRBJ1-2; 7 bases fit TRBD1. Trimming took 6 bases from V and 7 from J; bases not matched to a gene: 2. This CDR3 region has 11 residues. In DNA form, the CDR3 reads TGTGCCAGCAGACGACAGGGTGGCTACACCTTC. Translating gives CASRRQGGYTF.

This clone was recorded only once. The chain is built from TRBV19 and TRBJ2-3; TRBD1 might be the D (6 bases). This CDR3 spans 13 amino acids. Trimming pared 5 bases from V and 1 base from J, leaving 7 bases between. From germline, CDR1 is LNHDA and CDR2 SQIVND (reference sequence). The CDR3 loop reads CASSHRGTDTQYF. DNA of the CDR3: TGTGCCAGTAGTCACAGGGGCACAGATACGCAGTATTTT.